This TCR beta chain was found in a study of metastatic and nonmetastatic thyroid tumors. Original processing notes: Variation in CDR3 across clinicopathological groups served as the basis for constructing a distant-metastasis classifier in papillary thyroid cancer. MiXCR was used by TCRdb to re-call the PCR reads. For this entry, the V and J calls and clone size follow TCRdb and not the study's own pipeline. The sample records 7,000 to 8,500 clones, over 25% being singletons. None of the patients had undergone any treatment ahead of thyroid surgery. CDR1 and CDR2 (germline): LGHDT, YNNKEL (reference sequence). The CDR3 covers 13 residues. Trimming left V 5 bases short and J 7 bases short, with 15 bases between.

The specimen was tumor tissue. The source is a female donor with papillary thyroid cancer or a benign thyroid nodule (not recorded which). Some clones in this sample may be carry-over from other donors' samples. The gene calls are TRBV3-1 and TRBJ2-7, with TRBD1 as a possible D gene (5 bases). CDR3 in DNA: TGTGCCAGCAGCTCAGGGTTAGTTGGTGAGCAGTACTTC. The encoded protein is CASSSGLVGEQYF.